This T cell receptor (beta chain) was identified during a study of blood T cells in healthy people across ages. The CDR3 loop spans 15 amino acids. Germline V lookup: CDR1 MDHEN, CDR2 SYDVKM. The V and J ends lost 3 bases and 3 bases, in that order; junction bases with no gene match: 6. This clonotype was detected only a few times. What it binds is unknown. Study-wide findings and caveats: The authors considered diversity estimates from one million T cells to be underestimates. Older age went with lower TCR beta diversity per million T cells, in a roughly linear way.

Every donor gave approximately 10 milliliters of peripheral blood. Isolation yielded PBMCs, at least 7 million per sample, in every case. A sample-barcoded 5' primer and a J-beta primer mix were used in a second PCR of about 7 to 11 cycles. One entry per CDR3 protein, called by TCRdb with MiXCR from the 5' RACE reads. The data hold 1.5 million or so distinct CDR3 sequences, with less than 45% observed a single time. The sequencing sample was made of blood. This rearrangement joins TRBV28 to TRBJ2-7; 9 bases are a match to TRBD2. This TCR was sampled from a woman aged 18-29 years in good health. In DNA form, the CDR3 reads TGTGCCAGCAGTTTCCCATCTAGCGGGATCTACGAGCAGTACTTC. This gives the protein CASSFPSSGIYEQYF.